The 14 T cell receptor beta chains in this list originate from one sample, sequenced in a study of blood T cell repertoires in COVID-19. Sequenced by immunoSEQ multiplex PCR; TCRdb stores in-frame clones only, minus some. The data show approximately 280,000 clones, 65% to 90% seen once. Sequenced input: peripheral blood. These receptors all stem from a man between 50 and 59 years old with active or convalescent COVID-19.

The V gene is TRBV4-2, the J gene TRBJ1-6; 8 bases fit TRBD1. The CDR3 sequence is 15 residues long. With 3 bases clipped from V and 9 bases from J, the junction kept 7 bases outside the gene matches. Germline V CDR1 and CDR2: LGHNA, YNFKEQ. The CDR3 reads CASSQDGTGGSPLHF. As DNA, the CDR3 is TGTGCCAGCAGCCAGGACGGGACAGGTGGTTCACCCCTCCACTTT.

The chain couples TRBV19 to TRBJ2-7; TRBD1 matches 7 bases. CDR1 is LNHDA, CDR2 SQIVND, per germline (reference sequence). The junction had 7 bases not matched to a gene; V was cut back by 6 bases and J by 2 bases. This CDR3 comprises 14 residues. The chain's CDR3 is CASSRQGRPYEQYF. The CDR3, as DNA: TGTGCCAGTAGCCGACAGGGCCGGCCCTACGAGCAGTACTTC.

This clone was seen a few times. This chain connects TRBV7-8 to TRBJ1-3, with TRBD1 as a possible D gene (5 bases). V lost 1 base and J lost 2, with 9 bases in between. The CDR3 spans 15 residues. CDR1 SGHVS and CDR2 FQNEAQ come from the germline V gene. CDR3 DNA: TGTGCCAGCAGCTTAGGTACAGGCCCTGGAAACACCATATATTTT. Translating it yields CASSLGTGPGNTIYF.

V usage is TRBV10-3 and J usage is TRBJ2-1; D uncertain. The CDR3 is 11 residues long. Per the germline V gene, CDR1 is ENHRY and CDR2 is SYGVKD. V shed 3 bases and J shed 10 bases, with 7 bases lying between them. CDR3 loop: CAISESIEQFF. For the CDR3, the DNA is TGTGCCATCAGTGAATCCATCGAGCAGTTCTTC.

CDR3 in DNA: TGCAGTGCTAGTAATAGCGGGAAGGGCACAGATACGCAGTATTTT. Protein product: CSASNSGKGTDTQYF. The genes are TRBV20-1 and TRBJ2-3, with 8 positions matching TRBD2. The CDR3 has 15 amino acids. Per the germline V gene, CDR1 is DFQATT and CDR2 is SNEGSKA (reference sequence). V gave up 3 bases and J gave up 1 base; unmatched junction bases: 6.

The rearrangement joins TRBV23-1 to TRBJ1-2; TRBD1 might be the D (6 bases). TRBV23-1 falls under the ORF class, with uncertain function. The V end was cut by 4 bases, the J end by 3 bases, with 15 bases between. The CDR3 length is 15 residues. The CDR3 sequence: CASSPPRDKDYGYTF. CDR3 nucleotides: TGCGCCAGCAGTCCACCCCGGGACAAAGACTATGGCTACACCTTC.

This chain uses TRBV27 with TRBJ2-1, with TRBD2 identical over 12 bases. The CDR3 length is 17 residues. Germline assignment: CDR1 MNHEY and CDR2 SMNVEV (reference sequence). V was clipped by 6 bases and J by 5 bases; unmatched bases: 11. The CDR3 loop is CASRGRLAGVGNNEQFF. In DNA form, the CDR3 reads TGTGCCAGCAGGGGTAGACTAGCGGGAGTAGGCAACAATGAGCAGTTCTTC.

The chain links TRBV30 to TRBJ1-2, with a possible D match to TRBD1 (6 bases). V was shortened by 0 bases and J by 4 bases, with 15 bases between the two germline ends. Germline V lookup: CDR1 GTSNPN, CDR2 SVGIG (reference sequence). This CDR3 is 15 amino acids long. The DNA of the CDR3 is TGTGCCTGGAGTGTAGGGGGGGAGTCCCCCTATGGCTACACCTTC. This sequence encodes CAWSVGGESPYGYTF.

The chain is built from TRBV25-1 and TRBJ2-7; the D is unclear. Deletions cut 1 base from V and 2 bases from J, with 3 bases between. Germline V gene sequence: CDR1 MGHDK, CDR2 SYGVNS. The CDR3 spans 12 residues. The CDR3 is CASSEWPYEQYF. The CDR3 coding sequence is TGTGCCAGCAGTGAATGGCCCTACGAGCAGTACTTC.

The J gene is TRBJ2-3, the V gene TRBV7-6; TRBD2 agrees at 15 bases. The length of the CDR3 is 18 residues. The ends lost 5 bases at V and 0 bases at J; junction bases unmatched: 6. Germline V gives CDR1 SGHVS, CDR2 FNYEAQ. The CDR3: CASSQGLAGGSSTDTQYF. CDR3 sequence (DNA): TGTGCCAGCAGCCAGGGACTAGCGGGAGGTTCTAGCACAGATACGCAGTATTTT.

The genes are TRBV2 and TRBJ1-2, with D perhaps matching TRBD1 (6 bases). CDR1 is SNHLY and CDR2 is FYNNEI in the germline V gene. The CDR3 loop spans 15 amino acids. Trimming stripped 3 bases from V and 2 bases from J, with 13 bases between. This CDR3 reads CASSDWGQSNYGYTF. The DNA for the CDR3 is TGTGCCAGCAGTGACTGGGGGCAATCGAACTATGGCTACACCTTC.

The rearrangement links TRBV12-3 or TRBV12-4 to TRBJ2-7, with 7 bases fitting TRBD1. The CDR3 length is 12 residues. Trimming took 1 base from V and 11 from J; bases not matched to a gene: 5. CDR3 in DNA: TGTGCCAGCAGTTTAGGCCCCCAGGGGGAGTACTTC. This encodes CASSLGPQGEYF.

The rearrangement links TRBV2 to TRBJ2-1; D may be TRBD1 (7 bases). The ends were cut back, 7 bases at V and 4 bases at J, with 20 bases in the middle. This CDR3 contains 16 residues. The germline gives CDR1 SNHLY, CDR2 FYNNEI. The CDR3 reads CASTGRTGAHYNEQFF. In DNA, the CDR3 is TGTGCCAGCACTGGGAGGACAGGTGCCCATTACAATGAGCAGTTCTTC.

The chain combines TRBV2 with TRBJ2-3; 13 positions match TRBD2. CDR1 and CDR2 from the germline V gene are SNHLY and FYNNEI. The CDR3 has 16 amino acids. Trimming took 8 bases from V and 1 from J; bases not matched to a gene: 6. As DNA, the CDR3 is TGTGCCAGCCAAGACGGACTAGCGGGAGGCACAGATACGCAGTATTTT. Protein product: CASQDGLAGGTDTQYF.